This T cell receptor (beta chain) was documented in a study of T cells after yellow fever vaccination. As for the study in general: Fractions low in cell number were prepared with SMART-Seq v4 Ultra Low Input. Findings of the study overall: Once the booster was given, most primary-vaccination clones reappeared, at about 96% for CD4 and over 70% for CD8. Researchers cautioned that FACS-sorted repertoires could harbor abundant clonotypes contaminating from the bulk population.

A remark on this clonotype: The antigen is unknown.

Looked up from germline, CDR1 is MGHRA and CDR2 is YSYEKL. V was clipped by 1 base and J by 7 bases, with 16 bases between them. The CDR3 covers 16 residues. TCRdb reprocessed the 5' RACE reads via MiXCR and lists one record per CDR3 protein. The sample shows about 500,000 distinct CDR3 sequences, roughly 17% of them seen only once. The TCR sequence derives from a man between 18 and 29 years old who received the YFV17D yellow fever vaccine. This specimen was PBMCs, taken less than 6 days after the first yellow fever vaccination. The chain is built from TRBV4-1 and TRBJ2-2; perhaps TRBD2 as D (6 bases). CDR3: CASSQVKGRLIGELFF. The CDR3 nucleotides read TGCGCCAGCAGCCAAGTAAAGGGGAGGTTGATCGGGGAGCTGTTTTTT.